One sample yielded the 20 T cell receptor beta chains listed below, sequenced in a study of blood T cells in healthy people across ages. Through a sample-barcoded 5' primer and a J-beta primer mix, a second PCR was run for roughly 7 to 12 cycles. MiXCR, run by TCRdb on the 5' RACE reads, gives a single entry per CDR3 protein. The sample has some 890,000 distinct CDR3 sequences, under 35% seen once; the top ten hold about a tenth. The same sample was also used in a study of T cells of mothers and their children.

What was sequenced was blood. The source is a woman between 35 and 50 years old in good health.

This clonotype was recorded a few times. This sequence joins TRBV28 and TRBJ1-1; perhaps TRBD1 as D (5 bases). The V and J ends lost 7 bases and 5 bases respectively, with 14 bases between them. The V gene's germline CDR1 is MDHEN and CDR2 SYDVKM. CDR3 length: 13 residues. The CDR3 loop reads CASNGGSITEAFF. In nucleotides, the CDR3 is TGTGCCAGCAACGGGGGGTCGATTACTGAAGCTTTCTTT.

This clonotype showed up many times. J is TRBJ2-7 and V is TRBV7-8; perhaps D is TRBD1 or TRBD2 (5 bases each). Germline V CDR1 and CDR2: SGHVS, FQNEAQ. CDR3 length: 14 residues. V lost 3 bases and J 0 bases, leaving 9 bases between the germline ends. CDR3 sequence: CASSLGRASYEQYF. CDR3 coding DNA: TGTGCCAGCAGCTTGGGACGGGCCTCCTACGAGCAGTACTTC.

This clonotype was detected only a few times. This chain joins TRBV15 and TRBJ1-2; 11 bases map to TRBD1. CDR3 length: 14 residues. The V and J ends lost 5 bases and 6 bases, in that order; junction bases with no gene match: 5. Germline assignment: CDR1 LNHNV and CDR2 YYDKDF (reference sequence). This chain's CDR3 is CATSPGQGDDGYTF. The CDR3 coding sequence is TGTGCCACCAGCCCGGGACAGGGGGATGATGGCTACACCTTC.

This clonotype was seen ten or more times. This chain links TRBV12-3 or TRBV12-4 with TRBJ1-5, with D unresolved. The CDR3 is made up of 13 amino acids. Trimming shortened V by 5 bases and J by 5 bases, and 10 bases separated the two germline ends. Here the CDR3 DNA reads TGTGCCAGCAGTACCGGCTTGGATCAGCCCCAGCATTTT. Translation: CASSTGLDQPQHF.

This clonotype occurred once. Being one base from a much bigger clone, this may be a read error. CDR3 protein: CSAMKHLYSGGASETQYF. The CDR3, as DNA: TGCAGTGCTATGAAACACCTCTATAGCGGGGGGGCTTCGGAGACCCAGTACTTC. This chain uses TRBV20-1 with TRBJ2-5; 11 positions match TRBD2. Unmatched junction bases numbered 18, after V lost 4 bases and J lost 5 bases. This CDR3 contains 18 residues. Per the germline V gene, CDR1 is DFQATT and CDR2 is SNEGSKA (reference sequence).

Regarding this clonotype: Just one base apart from a much larger clone, this may be a read error. The gene calls are TRBV7-2 and TRBJ2-1; D is possibly TRBD2 (6 bases). Deletions cut 0 bases from V and 10 bases from J, with 13 bases between. Germline CDR1 is SGHTA and CDR2 is FQGNSA. This CDR3 contains 14 residues. The CDR3 DNA reads TGTACCAGCAGCTTAGCGGGTCGCGGGGTAGAGCAGTTCTTC. It specifies CTSSLAGRGVEQFF.

The chain recombines TRBV9 with TRBJ2-3, with 10 bases fitting TRBD2. The CDR3 spans 16 residues. J lost 3 bases, V lost 3 bases, and 7 bases had no gene match. Germline CDR1 reads SGDLS; CDR2 reads YYNGEE. The CDR3 spells CASSGLAGVRTDTQYF. Here the CDR3 DNA reads TGTGCCAGCAGCGGGCTAGCGGGGGTACGGACAGATACGCAGTATTTT.

This clonotype was seen a few times. This chain joins TRBV7-3 and TRBJ2-1; TRBD2 matches at 7 bases. Germline V lookup: CDR1 SGHTA, CDR2 FQGTGA. J lost 5 bases, V lost 1 base, and 11 bases had no gene match. The CDR3 is 17 amino acids. The CDR3, as DNA: TGTGCCAGCAGCTTAAGGCACCGGGGGGTTAGGGACAATGAGCAGTTCTTC. It translates to CASSLRHRGVRDNEQFF.

Concerning this clonotype: One base away lies a much larger clone, so this may be a sequencing read error. This chain links TRBV6-1 with TRBJ2-7; D gene unclear. The CDR3 sequence is 13 residues long. Germline CDR1 and CDR2: MNHNS and SASEGT. Trimming pared 6 bases from V and 2 bases from J, leaving 11 bases between. As DNA, the CDR3 is TGTGCCAGCAGGGAATTTTCACCCTACGAGCAGTACTTC. This codes for CASREFSPYEQYF.

J is TRBJ2-7 and V is TRBV28; 8 nucleotides agree with TRBD1. Trimming removed 3 bases from V and 5 bases from J; junction bases left unmatched: 6. This CDR3 spans 14 amino acids. The germline V gene encodes CDR1 MDHEN and CDR2 SYDVKM. In DNA form, the CDR3 reads TGTGCCAGCAGTTTTTGGGACAGGATCAACGAGCAGTACGTC. Its translation is CASSFWDRINEQYV.

The CDR3 bases are TGCGCCAGCAGCTTGGTGCAGGGGGCGAAAACTGAAGCTTTCTTT. It yields the protein CASSLVQGAKTEAFF. The chain couples TRBV5-1 to TRBJ1-1; 8 bases fit TRBD1. V lost 0 bases, J lost 5 bases, and 6 bases stayed unmatched. CDR1 is SGHRS and CDR2 is YFSETQ in the germline V gene. This CDR3 is built from 15 residues.

A few counts support this clonotype. V gene TRBV2 combines with J gene TRBJ1-2; 9 bases match TRBD1. The germline gives CDR1 SNHLY, CDR2 FYNNEI. V trimming: 4 bases; J trimming: 1 base; junction bases outside the gene matches: 7. The CDR3 is 16 residues long. CDR3 loop: CASSALGTGINYGYTF. For the CDR3, the DNA is TGTGCCAGCAGTGCTCTGGGGACAGGGATTAACTATGGCTACACCTTC.

With respect to this clonotype: This sequence may be a read error, since a much larger clone differs from it by one base. The chain links TRBV19 to TRBJ2-5; TRBD1 is a possible D gene (5 bases). Germline assignment: CDR1 LNHDA and CDR2 SQIVND (reference sequence). The CDR3 has 13 residues. The ends were cut back, 3 bases at V and 11 bases at J, with 16 bases in the middle. The CDR3 here is CASSIRASNEQYF. In DNA, the CDR3 is TGTGCCAGTAGTATCAGGGCATCAAATGAGCAGTACTTC.

The V and J genes are TRBV11-2 and TRBJ2-7; TRBD1 agrees at 9 bases. This CDR3 contains 15 residues. The V segment lost 0 bases and the J segment 4 bases; nucleotides outside the gene matches: 4. Germline-derived CDR1 and CDR2 are SGHAT and FQNNGV. CDR3 coding DNA: TGTGCCAGCAGCTTAGAAGGGACAGGGCTGTACGAGCAGTACTTC. Its protein product is CASSLEGTGLYEQYF. The full variable domain, rest sourced from reference TRBV11-2 and TRBJ2-7, is EAGVAQSPRYKIIEKRQSVAFWCNPISGHATLYWYQQILGQGPKLLIQFQNNGVVDDSQLPKDRFSAERLKGVDSTLKIQPAKLEDSAVYLCASSLEGTGLYEQYFGPGTRLTVT.

The J gene is TRBJ2-1, the V gene TRBV20-1; the D is unclear. V was shortened by 1 base and J by 10 bases, with 20 bases between the two germline ends. CDR1 is DFQATT, CDR2 SNEGSKA, per germline (reference sequence). The CDR3 sequence is 15 residues long. CDR3 region: CSARAYLSSYDEQFF. Written as DNA, the CDR3 is TGCAGTGCTAGAGCGTACTTGAGCTCCTACGACGAGCAGTTCTTC.

The chain recombines TRBV5-1 with TRBJ2-7; 9 nucleotides match TRBD1. Unmatched junction bases numbered 6, after V lost 4 bases and J lost 1 base. Looked up from germline, CDR1 is SGHRS and CDR2 is YFSETQ. This CDR3 is built from 15 residues. The CDR3 here is CASSETGTGSYEQYF. The CDR3 nucleotides read TGCGCCAGCAGCGAGACCGGGACAGGGTCCTACGAGCAGTACTTC.

This clonotype was picked up a small number of times. The chain links TRBV7-9 to TRBJ1-1; the D gene is possibly TRBD1 (5 bases). Germline CDR1 reads SEHNR; CDR2 reads FQNEAQ (reference sequence). The CDR3 loop spans 15 amino acids. V gave up 3 bases and J gave up 4 bases, with 15 bases separating them. This CDR3 reads CASSLMGGTSTEAFF. The CDR3 DNA follows: TGTGCCAGCAGCTTGATGGGGGGTACGAGCACTGAAGCTTTCTTT. The full variable domain, in which reference TRBV7-9 and TRBJ1-1 provide the parts outside the CDR3, is DTGVSQNPRHKITKRGQNVTFRCDPISEHNRLYWYRQTLGQGPEFLTYFQNEAQLEKSRLLSDRFSAERPKGSFSTLEIQRTEQGDSAMYLCASSLMGGTSTEAFFGQGTRLTVV.

This clonotype came up many times. CDR3 coding DNA: TGTGCCAGCAGCGTAGGGTCGGGCCCTCGAGAGACCCAGTACTTC. Translated, it gives CASSVGSGPRETQYF. The rearrangement links TRBV7-6 to TRBJ2-5; no firm D call. The ends were cut back, 5 bases at V and 4 bases at J, with 17 bases in the middle. The CDR3 has 15 residues. In germline, CDR1 is SGHVS, CDR2 FNYEAQ.

The V gene is TRBV27, the J gene TRBJ2-3; TRBD2 matches at 7 bases. Germline values: CDR1 MNHEY, CDR2 SMNVEV (reference sequence). V dropped 7 bases and J dropped 5; count of bases not matched to a gene: 6. This CDR3 is built from 13 residues. The chain's CDR3 is CASTHGGGDTQYF. The CDR3 DNA is TGTGCCAGCACCCATGGGGGGGGAGATACGCAGTATTTT.

This clonotype has a handful of counts. The V call is TRBV28, the J call TRBJ2-3, with D unresolved. This CDR3 spans 14 amino acids. Trimming pared 6 bases from V and 0 bases from J, leaving 10 bases between. Germline lookup yields CDR1 MDHEN and CDR2 SYDVKM. The CDR3 is CASRSWGSTDTQYF. The DNA for the CDR3 is TGTGCCAGCAGAAGTTGGGGTAGCACAGATACGCAGTATTTT.